These 28 T cell receptor beta chains were sequenced from one sample in a study of T-cell memory formation after mild COVID-19. TCRdb ran MiXCR on the 5' RACE reads and lists one entry per CDR3 protein. The sample records roughly 350,000 distinct CDR3 sequences, around 28% being singletons. Sequencing input: PBMCs or a T cell subset sorted from them (not recorded which). The receptors originated from an adult woman who had mild COVID-19 (a few samples of this study predate the infection). Cell type and time point are not known.

The chain joins TRBV6-5 to TRBJ2-3; D is perhaps TRBD2 (6 bases). The germline V gene has CDR1 MNHEY and CDR2 SVGAGI. The length of the CDR3 is 20 residues. The ends were cut back, 0 bases at V and 2 bases at J, with 24 bases in the middle. CDR3: CASSYSSPRDFPRPTDTQYF. CDR3 coding DNA: TGTGCCAGCAGTTACTCGAGCCCTCGGGACTTCCCCCGACCCACAGATACGCAGTATTTT.

Only a few counts were recorded for this clonotype. The chain has TRBV7-9 and TRBJ2-7; TRBD1 might be the D (5 bases). Germline V gene sequence: CDR1 SEHNR, CDR2 FQNEAQ (reference sequence). The V and J ends lost 7 bases and 6 bases respectively, with 16 bases between them. The CDR3 is made up of 13 amino acids. CDR3 in DNA: TGTGCCAGCACCAGGGAAGGGGCCAGCGAGCAGTACTTC. Protein: CASTREGASEQYF.

The J gene is TRBJ2-3, the V gene TRBV11-3; 8 bases fit TRBD2. V dropped 4 bases and J dropped 4; count of bases not matched to a gene: 10. Looked up from germline, CDR1 is SGHNT and CDR2 is YENEEA. The CDR3 sequence is 16 residues long. The CDR3 nucleotides read TGTGCCAGCAGCTCGAGACTAGCGAGCGGGGCAGATACGCAGTATTTT. It specifies CASSSRLASGADTQYF.

J is TRBJ1-2 and V is TRBV20-1; D remains ambiguous. Per the germline V gene, CDR1 is DFQATT and CDR2 is SNEGSKA (reference sequence). V lost 6 bases to trimming and J lost 8 bases, with 22 bases between them. The CDR3 contains 14 residues. Written as DNA, the CDR3 is TGCAGTGCAAACGTTAGGTCGGGTGCTAGAGGCTACACCTTC. Encoded protein: CSANVRSGARGYTF.

Only a few counts were recorded for this clonotype. V gene TRBV7-2 combines with J gene TRBJ2-7, with 10 bases fitting TRBD1. The V gene's germline CDR1 is SGHTA and CDR2 FQGNSA. The J segment lost 6 bases and the V segment lost 5 bases, leaving 10 bases of the junction unmatched. The CDR3 runs 15 residues. As DNA, the CDR3 is TGTGCCAGCAGCCGGGTATGGGACAGGGGCAGCGAGCAGTACTTC. Its protein product is CASSRVWDRGSEQYF. The full variable domain, rest sourced from reference TRBV7-2 and TRBJ2-7, is GAGVSQSPSNKVTEKGKDVELRCDPISGHTALYWYRQSLGQGLEFLIYFQGNSAPDKSGLPSDRFSAERTGGSVSTLTIQRTQQEDSAVYLCASSRVWDRGSEQYFGPGTRLTVT.

The chain has TRBV24-1 and TRBJ2-7; D unresolved. Germline loops: CDR1 KGHDR, CDR2 SFDVKD. CDR3 length: 17 amino acids. Trimming removed 5 bases at V and 3 bases at J, with 22 bases between. This CDR3 is CATSGRAPESGYYEQYF. The CDR3 DNA reads as TGTGCCACCAGTGGAAGAGCTCCGGAATCAGGCTACTACGAGCAGTACTTC.

This clonotype was seen a handful of times. The genes are TRBV7-6 and TRBJ1-5; possibly TRBD1 for D (6 bases). Germline assignment: CDR1 SGHVS and CDR2 FNYEAQ. The CDR3 length is 11 residues. CDR3 nucleotide sequence: TGTGAACAGGGAAACAATCAGCCCCAGCATTTT. It specifies CEQGNNQPQHF.

The gene calls are TRBV24-1 and TRBJ2-3; 10 bases fit TRBD1. The CDR3 has 16 amino acids. Per germline, CDR1 KGHDR and CDR2 SFDVKD. Losses at the gene ends were 1 base for V and 7 bases for J; bases not matched to a gene: 7. The CDR3 DNA reads as TGTGCCACCAGTGATTTAGGGGACAGGGGATGGTATACGCAGTATTTT. Translating it yields CATSDLGDRGWYTQYF.

This clonotype was counted a few times. This chain links TRBV4-2 with TRBJ2-2, with TRBD2 identical over 14 bases. Trimming took 0 bases from V and 0 from J; bases not matched to a gene: 6. In germline, CDR1 is LGHNA, CDR2 YNFKEQ. The CDR3 contains 20 residues. The CDR3 region is CASSQDRGLAGAANTGELFF. CDR3 in DNA: TGTGCCAGCAGCCAAGATAGGGGACTAGCGGGGGCCGCGAACACCGGGGAGCTGTTTTTT.

Here the CDR3 DNA reads TGTGCCAGCAGACACGCATCAGGGGGACGGGCACCCCTCCACTTT. This translates into CASRHASGGRAPLHF. This chain connects TRBV12-3 or TRBV12-4 to TRBJ1-6; 7 bases are a match to TRBD1. With V trimmed by 6 bases and J by 11 bases, 13 bases remained unmatched. The CDR3 runs 15 residues.

The CDR3 sequence is CASSQEPGQGAGANVLTF. As DNA, the CDR3 is TGCGCCAGCAGCCAAGAACCGGGACAGGGGGCTGGGGCCAACGTCCTGACTTTC. V is TRBV4-1 and J is TRBJ2-6; TRBD1 agrees at 11 bases. Per the germline V gene, CDR1 is MGHRA and CDR2 is YSYEKL. V dropped 0 bases and J dropped 2; count of bases not matched to a gene: 3. This CDR3 is 18 amino acids long.

This clonotype was counted only a few times. In DNA, the CDR3 is TGTGCCAGCAGTCGACTGGTGGGCCGGGACTACGAGCAGTACTTC. This codes for CASSRLVGRDYEQYF. The V and J genes are TRBV6-5 and TRBJ2-7; tentative D call: TRBD2 (5 bases). CDR1 and CDR2 (germline): MNHEY, SVGAGI. The V gene lost 5 bases and the J gene lost 3 bases, with 17 bases spanning the gap. The CDR3 runs 15 residues.

The V call is TRBV2, the J call TRBJ2-2; D is perhaps TRBD2 (5 bases). The CDR3 is 16 amino acids. V gave up 7 bases and J gave up 8 bases, with 23 bases separating them. Germline loops: CDR1 SNHLY, CDR2 FYNNEI. The CDR3, as DNA: TGTGCCAGCACCCGGGGAGCGATCGGACGAATAGGGGAGCTGTTTTTT. Protein product: CASTRGAIGRIGELFF.

This clonotype was seen only a few times. This sequence joins TRBV12-3 or TRBV12-4 and TRBJ2-1; D is perhaps TRBD2 (6 bases). This CDR3 has 15 amino acids. Trimming pared 3 bases from V and 6 bases from J, leaving 15 bases between. CDR3 sequence reads: CASSFEGLPGNEQFF. CDR3 nucleotides: TGTGCCAGCAGTTTTGAGGGACTCCCGGGCAATGAGCAGTTCTTC.

The genes are TRBV5-1 and TRBJ2-7; 9 nucleotides line up with TRBD1. In germline, CDR1 is SGHRS, CDR2 YFSETQ. After removal of 4 bases from V and 4 bases from J, the junction contained 9 bases not matched to a gene. This CDR3 has 15 residues. The CDR3 DNA follows: TGCGCCAGCAGCCCCTCCCGGACAGGGGTGTACGAGCAGTACTTC. Encoded protein: CASSPSRTGVYEQYF.

This clonotype has only a few counts. The chain is built from TRBV9 and TRBJ2-3, with 11 nucleotides matching TRBD2. CDR1 SGDLS and CDR2 YYNGEE come from the germline V gene. V shed 3 bases and J 2 bases; nucleotides not matched to a gene: 5. This CDR3 has 16 residues. CDR3 loop: CASSARTSGFTDTQYF. The CDR3 nucleotides are TGTGCCAGCAGCGCCCGGACTAGCGGGTTCACAGATACGCAGTATTTT.

This clonotype has only a few counts. V usage is TRBV29-1 and J usage is TRBJ2-1; D is possibly TRBD1 (5 bases). CDR1 and CDR2 from the germline V gene are SQVTM and ANQGSEA. The CDR3 length is 18 residues. V was clipped by 0 bases and J by 3 bases, with 21 bases between them. Here the CDR3 DNA reads TGCAGCGTTGAAGACAGGGTGGGTAAGGGTCGTCACTACAATGAGCAGTTCTTC. Translation gives CSVEDRVGKGRHYNEQFF.

This clonotype was detected only a few times. The gene calls are TRBV5-1 and TRBJ2-7; D is perhaps TRBD2 (5 bases). Per the germline V gene, CDR1 is SGHRS and CDR2 is YFSETQ. V lost 4 bases, J lost 6 bases, and 11 bases lay in between. This CDR3 is built from 12 residues. In DNA form, the CDR3 reads TGCGCCAGCAGCCCAGCAGGAGGCGAGCAGTACTTC. It codes for CASSPAGGEQYF.

This clonotype was counted only a few times. Written as DNA, the CDR3 is TGTGCCAGCTCACCAAGACAGGGAGACACCGGGGAGCTGTTTTTT. This encodes CASSPRQGDTGELFF. This chain joins TRBV18 and TRBJ2-2, with 7 bases identical to TRBD1. Germline loops: CDR1 KGHSH, CDR2 LQKENI. V was clipped by 2 bases and J by 3 bases; unmatched bases: 3. The CDR3 extends over 15 amino acids.

The rearrangement joins TRBV13 to TRBJ2-5; D gene ambiguous. V lost 5 bases and J lost 3, with 19 bases in between. Per germline, CDR1 PRHDT and CDR2 FYEKMQ (reference sequence). The CDR3 has 16 residues. The CDR3 coding sequence is TGTGCCAGCAGCACCTTTAACATACCGGCGGAAGAGACCCAGTACTTC. Encoded protein: CASSTFNIPAEETQYF.

The V gene is TRBV10-3, the J gene TRBJ2-7; 12 bases agree with TRBD1. V lost 3 bases, J lost 5 bases, and 5 bases stayed unmatched. The germline CDR1 and CDR2 sequences are ENHRY and SYGVKD. The CDR3 sequence is 15 residues long. DNA for the CDR3: TGTGCCATCAGTGACCCGGGACAGGGGGCGGACGAGCAGTACTTC. It codes for CAISDPGQGADEQYF.

V gene TRBV27 combines with J gene TRBJ2-7; 7 nucleotides match TRBD2. There are 16 residues in the CDR3. Trimming at V came to 6 bases and at J to 2 bases, leaving 13 bases not matched to a gene. Germline CDR1 MNHEY, CDR2 SMNVEV (reference sequence). The CDR3 DNA sequence: TGTGCCAGCAGCTCCCTTGGGAGGGGAGAACCCTACGAGCAGTACTTC. It codes for CASSSLGRGEPYEQYF.

This sequence joins TRBV20-1 and TRBJ1-2; no clear D gene. The CDR3 sequence is 13 residues long. Trimming cost V 5 bases and J 6 bases, with 16 bases left between them. Germline V gene data show CDR1 as DFQATT and CDR2 as SNEGSKA (reference sequence). CDR3 DNA: TGCAGTGCTCCCCGCTTGGAGGGAGATGGCTACACCTTC. Translation gives CSAPRLEGDGYTF.

V is TRBV9 and J is TRBJ2-3; TRBD1 is a possible D gene (5 bases). V was shortened by 4 bases and J by 6 bases, with 18 bases between the two germline ends. The CDR3 totals 15 residues. In germline, CDR1 is SGDLS, CDR2 YYNGEE. DNA for the CDR3: TGTGCCAGCAGCATCCAGGACACCTTTTGGGATACGCAGTATTTT. Encoded protein: CASSIQDTFWDTQYF.

This clonotype was seen a few times. The chain couples TRBV4-1 to TRBJ2-7, with D possibly being TRBD1 or TRBD2 (5 bases each). Per germline, CDR1 MGHRA and CDR2 YSYEKL. Trimming left V 2 bases short and J 1 base short, with 18 bases between. This CDR3 region has 17 residues. CDR3 sequence (DNA): TGCGCCAGCAGCCAACAATTCGGGGTACAGGCGTCCTACGAGCAGTACTTC. Amino acids: CASSQQFGVQASYEQYF.

The CDR3 bases are TGCGCCAGCAGCCAAGATGAGTCACCCCTCCACTTT. Translating it yields CASSQDESPLHF. This rearrangement joins TRBV4-1 to TRBJ1-6; D not resolved. Trimming removed 0 bases from V and 10 bases from J, with 4 bases in between. Germline-derived CDR1 and CDR2 are MGHRA and YSYEKL. This CDR3 is built from 12 residues.

This chain links TRBV7-2 with TRBJ1-2; 9 nucleotides match TRBD1. Per germline, CDR1 SGHTA and CDR2 FQGNSA. The J segment lost 4 bases and the V segment lost 5 bases, leaving 8 bases of the junction unmatched. CDR3 size: 15 residues. The CDR3 spells CASSQRDRALYGYTF. The CDR3, as DNA: TGTGCCAGCAGCCAAAGGGACAGGGCCCTCTATGGCTACACCTTC.

This clonotype was counted between two and nine times. The chain couples TRBV7-9 to TRBJ2-1, with 10 bases lining up with TRBD2. V dropped 8 bases and J dropped 13; count of bases not matched to a gene: 20. The CDR3 has 16 residues. Germline V lookup: CDR1 SEHNR, CDR2 FQNEAQ (reference sequence). CDR3 DNA sequence: TGTGCCAGCCCTCTTAAAGGTTTAGACACTAGCGGGACTCAGTTCTTC. Translation: CASPLKGLDTSGTQFF.